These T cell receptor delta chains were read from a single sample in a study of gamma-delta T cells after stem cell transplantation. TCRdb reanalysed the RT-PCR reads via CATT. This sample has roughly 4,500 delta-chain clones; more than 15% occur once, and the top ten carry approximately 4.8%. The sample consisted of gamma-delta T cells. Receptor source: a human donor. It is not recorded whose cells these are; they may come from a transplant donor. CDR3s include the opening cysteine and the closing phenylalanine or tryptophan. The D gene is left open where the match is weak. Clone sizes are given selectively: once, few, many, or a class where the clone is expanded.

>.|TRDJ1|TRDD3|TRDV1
CALGEPPRLTGGSDKLIF
TGTGCTCTTGGGGAACCCCCCCGACTTACTGGGGGATCCGATAAACTCATCTTT
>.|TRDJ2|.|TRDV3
CAFKRDLTAQLFF
TGTGCCTTTAAAAGGGATTTGACAGCACAACTCTTCTTT
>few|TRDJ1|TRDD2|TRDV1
CALGERRLFLPGDTDKLIF
TGTGCTCTTGGGGAACGTAGATTATTCCTACCGGGGGACACCGATAAACTCATCTTT
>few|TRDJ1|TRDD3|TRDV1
CALGELRHWGIRTDKLIF
TGTGCTCTTGGGGAACTAAGACACTGGGGGATCCGAACCGATAAACTCATCTTT
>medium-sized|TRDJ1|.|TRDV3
CAFSGTTYWVYTDKLIF
TGTGCCTTTTCGGGGACTACGTACTGGGTGTACACCGATAAACTCATCTTT
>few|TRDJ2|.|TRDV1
CALGEPPLNTPTAQLFF
TGTGCTCTTGGGGAACCCCCCCTAAATACTCCAACAGCACAACTCTTCTTT
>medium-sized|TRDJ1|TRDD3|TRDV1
CALGGHLQPHWGIQGRDKLIF
TGTGCTCTTGGGGGCCACCTTCAACCCCACTGGGGGATACAAGGGAGGGATAAACTCATCTTT
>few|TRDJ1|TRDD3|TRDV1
CALGLYSAFPSGTGGYAPDKLIF
TGTGCTCTTGGGCTCTACTCGGCCTTCCCCTCAGGTACTGGGGGATACGCGCCCGATAAACTCATCTTT
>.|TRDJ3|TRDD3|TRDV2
CACDTDVGGYSISLDTRQMFF
TGTGCCTGTGACACAGACGTTGGGGGATATTCCATCTCCTTAGACACCCGACAGATGTTTTTC
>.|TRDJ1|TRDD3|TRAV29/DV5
CAASGQFLGDTRGSHTDKLIF
TGTGCAGCAAGCGGTCAATTCCTGGGGGATACGCGGGGAAGTCACACCGATAAACTCATCTTT
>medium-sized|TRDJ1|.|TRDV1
CALGEPPPGDTDKLIF
TGTGCTCTTGGGGAACCTCCCCCTGGGGATACCGATAAACTCATCTTT
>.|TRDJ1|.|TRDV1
CALGPPVQGDLFTDKLIF
TGTGCTCTTGGGCCTCCTGTCCAGGGCGACCTATTCACCGATAAACTCATCTTT
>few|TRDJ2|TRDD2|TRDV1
CALGSQFLPWLRGAQLFF
TGTGCTCTTGGGAGCCAATTCCTACCCTGGCTACGCGGAGCACAACTCTTCTTT
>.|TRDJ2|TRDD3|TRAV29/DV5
CAASAGGCVTAQLFF
TGTGCAGCAAGCGCTGGGGGATGCGTGACAGCACAACTCTTCTTT
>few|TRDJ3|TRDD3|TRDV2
CACDTVLGDTLSSFDTRQMFF
TGTGCCTGTGACACCGTCCTGGGGGATACCTTGTCCTCCTTTGACACCCGACAGATGTTTTTC
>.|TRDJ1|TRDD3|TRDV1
CALGDTIPTGRLGGTDKLIF
TGTGCTCTTGGGGATACCATTCCAACAGGCCGCCTGGGGGGTACCGATAAACTCATCTTT
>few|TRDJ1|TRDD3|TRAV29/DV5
CAAAVYYWGIPDKLIF
TGTGCAGCGGCCGTCTACTACTGGGGGATACCCGATAAACTCATCTTT
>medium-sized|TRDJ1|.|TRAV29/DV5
CAASKGAYDFTGITDKLIF
TGTGCAGCAAGCAAGGGTGCCTACGATTTTACTGGGATAACCGATAAACTCATCTTT
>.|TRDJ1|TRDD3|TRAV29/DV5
CAASQWLLGDYTDKLIF
TGTGCAGCAAGCCAATGGCTACTGGGGGATTACACCGATAAACTCATCTTT
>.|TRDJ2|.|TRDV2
CACDTGRYGDLTAQLFF
TGTGCCTGTGACACCGGCCGGTATGGGGACTTGACAGCACAACTCTTCTTT
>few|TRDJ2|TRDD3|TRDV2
CACDGALGGLRETAQLFF
TGTGCCTGTGACGGTGCACTGGGGGGCCTACGGGAGACAGCACAACTCTTCTTT
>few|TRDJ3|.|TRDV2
CACDTSRKSSWDTRQMFF
TGTGCCTGTGACACTTCTCGTAAGAGCTCCTGGGACACCCGACAGATGTTTTTC
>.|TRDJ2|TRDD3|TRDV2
CACDPILGDTTLTAQLFF
TGTGCCTGTGACCCAATACTGGGGGATACGACGCTGACAGCACAACTCTTCTTT
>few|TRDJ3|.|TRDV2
CACDTDGNGVSFSCDTRQMFF
TGTGCCTGTGACACCGATGGGAATGGGGTATCCTTCTCCTGTGACACCCGACAGATGTTTTTC
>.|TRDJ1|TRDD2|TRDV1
CALGTILPTDDKLIF
TGTGCTCTTGGGACTATCCTTCCTACGGACGATAAACTCATCTTT
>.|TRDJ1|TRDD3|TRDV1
CALGESTGCTNWGIKDKLIF
TGTGCTCTTGGGGAAAGCACTGGGTGCACCAACTGGGGGATAAAAGATAAACTCATCTTT
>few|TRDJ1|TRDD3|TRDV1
CALGASGPTSVLLGDHRTDKLIF
TGTGCTCTCGGGGCGTCGGGACCTACGTCGGTACTACTGGGGGACCACCGGACCGATAAACTCATCTTT
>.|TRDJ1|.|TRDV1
CALGEGRPSYVYWGITDKLIF
TGTGCTCTTGGGGAAGGAAGACCTTCCTACGTTTACTGGGGGATCACCGATAAACTCATCTTT
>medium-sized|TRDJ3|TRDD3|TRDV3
CAYLRNLLGAASWDTRQMFF
TGTGCCTACCTAAGGAACTTACTGGGGGCCGCCTCCTGGGACACCCGACAGATGTTTTTC
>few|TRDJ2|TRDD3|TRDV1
CALGEPLRPNWGILPALTAQLFF
TGTGCTCTTGGGGAACCCCTTCGACCCAACTGGGGGATACTCCCGGCTTTGACAGCACAACTCTTCTTT
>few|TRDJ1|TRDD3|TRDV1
CALGPQLGVLLHLTYTDKLIF
TGTGCTCTTGGGCCTCAACTGGGGGTCCTCCTCCACCTTACTTACACCGATAAACTCATCTTT
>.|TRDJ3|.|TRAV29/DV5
CAASAGRLGDIWAWDTRQMFF
.
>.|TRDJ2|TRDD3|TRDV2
CACDHFLGDTAHLFF
TGTGCCTGTGACCACTTCCTGGGGGATACCGCACACCTCTTCTTT
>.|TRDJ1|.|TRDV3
CAFRRPKEGTFGTDKLIF
TGTGCCTTCCGCCGCCCTAAGGAGGGTACGTTCGGCACCGATAAACTCATCTTT
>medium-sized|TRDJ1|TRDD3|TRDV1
CALNPIRRWLLGDTDKLIF
TGTGCTCTTAACCCGATTCGGAGATGGCTACTGGGGGATACCGATAAACTCATCTTT
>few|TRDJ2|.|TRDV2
CACDKLVVPAQPFF
TGTGCCTGTGACAAACTGGTGGTGCCAGCCCAACCCTTCTTC
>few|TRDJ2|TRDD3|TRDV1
CALGGIGGSRFAQLFF
TGTGCTCTTGGGGGGATTGGGGGATCCCGATTCGCACAACTCTTCTTT
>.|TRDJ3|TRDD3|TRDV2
CACDTVLGDTLYSSWDTRQMFF
TGTGCCTGTGACACCGTACTGGGGGATACGCTATACAGCTCCTGGGACACCCGACAGATGTTTTTC
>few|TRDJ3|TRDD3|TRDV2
CACDTPYWGTPLSCDTRQMFF
TGTGCCTGTGACACCCCGTACTGGGGGACGCCCCTCTCCTGTGACACCCGACAGATGTTTTTC
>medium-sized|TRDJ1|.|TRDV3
CAFESPPSKLIF
TGTGCCTTTGAATCGCCTCCATCTAAACTCATCTTT
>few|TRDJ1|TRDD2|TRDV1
CALGELRGLPTSHLLFNTDKLIF
TGTGCTCTTGGGGAACTCAGAGGCCTTCCTACGAGCCACCTCCTCTTTAACACCGATAAACTCATCTTT
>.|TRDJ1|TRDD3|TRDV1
CALGEPVGLPSPYWGINTDKLIF
TGTGCTCTTGGGGAGCCTGTGGGCCTTCCTAGTCCGTACTGGGGGATTAACACCGATAAACTCATCTTT
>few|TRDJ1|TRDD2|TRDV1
CALGESFLVPWVTSDGPFHKLIF
TGTGCTCTTGGGGAATCCTTCCTAGTTCCCTGGGTGACCTCGGATGGCCCCTTTCATAAACTCATCTTT
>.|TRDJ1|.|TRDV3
CAFASGIPHPAGTAPLYTDKLIF
TGTGCCTTTGCGAGTGGGATCCCCCATCCGGCCGGTACTGCTCCTCTCTACACCGATAAACTCATCTTT
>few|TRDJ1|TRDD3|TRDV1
CALGELSGGYPSYTDKLIF
TGTGCTCTTGGGGAACTTTCTGGGGGATACCCATCGTACACCGATAAACTCATCTTT
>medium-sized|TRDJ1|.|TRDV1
CALGELTGVPPYNYPDKLIF
TGTGCTCTTGGGGAACTTACGGGGGTCCCGCCCTACAACTATCCCGATAAACTCATCTTT
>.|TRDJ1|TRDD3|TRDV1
CALGRKKTAIWGRTDKLIF
TGTGCTCTTGGCCGTAAAAAAACTGCGATCTGGGGGAGAACCGATAAACTCATCTTT
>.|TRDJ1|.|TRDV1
CALGEGSPPRLDTGELIF
TGTGCTCTTGGGGAAGGGAGTCCTCCGAGACTGGACACCGGAGAACTCATCTTT
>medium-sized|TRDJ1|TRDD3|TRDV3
CASRPEGDELAKLIF
TGTGCCTCACGCCCGGAGGGGGATGAGCTTGCTAAACTCATCTTT
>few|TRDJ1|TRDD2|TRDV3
CAFPFLQCGVDFRRMAKLIF
TGTGCCTTTCCATTCCTACAATGCGGTGTGGACTTTCGTCGGATGGCGAAACTCATCTTT
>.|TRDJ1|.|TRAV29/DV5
CAASSGGPTVRGFTDKLIF
TGTGCAGCAAGCTCGGGGGGTCCTACAGTACGAGGCTTCACCGATAAACTCATCTTT
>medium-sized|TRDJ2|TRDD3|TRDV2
CACDTLLGDTPAQLFF
TGTGCCTGTGACACCTTACTGGGGGATACCCCCGCACAACTCTTCTTT
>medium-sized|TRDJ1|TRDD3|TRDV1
CALGEPRLSYRDWGIDKLIF
TGTGCTCTTGGGGAACCCCGCCTTTCCTACCGGGACTGGGGGATTGATAAACTCATCTTT
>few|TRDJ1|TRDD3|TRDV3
CAYNFPYWGTHQYTDKLIF
TGTGCCTACAATTTCCCATACTGGGGGACCCATCAGTACACCGATAAACTCATCTTT
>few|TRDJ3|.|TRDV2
CACDTGYSHHPLDTRQMFF
TGTGCCTGTGACACCGGCTACTCGCATCACCCCTTGGACACCCGACAGATGTTTTTC
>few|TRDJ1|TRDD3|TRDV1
CALGDINTGGNTDKLIF
TGTGCTCTTGGGGACATTAACACTGGGGGAAACACCGATAAACTCATCTTT
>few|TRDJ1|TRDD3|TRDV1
CALGTRAGGWGIGTDKLIF
TGTGCTCTTGGGACCAGAGCAGGGGGCTGGGGGATAGGTACCGATAAACTCATCTTT
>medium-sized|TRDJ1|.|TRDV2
CACHRGTDTDKLIF
TGTGCCTGCCACCGGGGGACCGACACCGATAAACTCATCTTT
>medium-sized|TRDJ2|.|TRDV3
CAFRRPGDTGALTAQLFF
TGTGCCTTTCGGCGACCCGGGGACACAGGGGCTTTGACAGCACAACTCTTCTTT
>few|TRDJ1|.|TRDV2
CACDPARPLRGNADKLIF
TGTGCCTGTGACCCCGCCAGACCCCTGCGGGGGAACGCCGATAAACTCATCTTT